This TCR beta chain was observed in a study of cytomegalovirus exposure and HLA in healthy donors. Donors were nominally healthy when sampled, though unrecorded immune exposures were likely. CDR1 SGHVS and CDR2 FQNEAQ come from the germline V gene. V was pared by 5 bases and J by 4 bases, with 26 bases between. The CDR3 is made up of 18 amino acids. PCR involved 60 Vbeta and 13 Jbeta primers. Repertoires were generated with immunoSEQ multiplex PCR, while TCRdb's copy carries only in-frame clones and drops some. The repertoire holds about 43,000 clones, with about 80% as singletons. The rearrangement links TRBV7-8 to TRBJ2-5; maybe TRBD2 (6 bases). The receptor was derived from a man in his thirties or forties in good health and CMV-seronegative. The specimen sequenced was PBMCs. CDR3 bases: TGTGCCAGCAGCCCAGGGATGGTTAGCGGTAGTAGGTTAGAGACCCAGTACTTC. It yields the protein CASSPGMVSGSRLETQYF.